The next 9 T cell receptor beta chains were all read from a single sample in a study of vaccination and CD4 T cells after COVID-19. The Oncomine TCR Beta short-read assay sequenced DNA from cultured CD4+ T cells. One entry per CDR3 protein, called by TCRdb with MiXCR from the PCR reads. The sample records more than 15,000 distinct CDR3 sequences, around 40% being singletons. For these receptors, no antigen is known. Sample treatment: approximately nine-day PBMC culture with coronavirus spike peptide pools or control peptides (ViraFEST assay). The input for sequencing was CD4+ T cells from blood, cultured in vitro, taken after SARS-CoV-2 vaccination. These receptors were taken from a human donor who had recovered from COVID-19.

The rearrangement joins TRBV12-3 or TRBV12-4 to TRBJ1-2; 8 bases are a match to TRBD1. The V segment lost 6 bases and the J segment 4 bases; nucleotides outside the gene matches: 4. This CDR3 comprises 13 residues. The CDR3: CASSQDRGYGYTF. CDR3 bases: TGTGCCAGCAGCCAAGACAGGGGCTATGGCTACACCTTC.

The J gene is TRBJ1-1, the V gene TRBV24-1; D is unresolved. The CDR3 covers 17 residues. The germline CDR1 and CDR2 sequences are KGHDR and SFDVKD. V lost 3 bases to trimming and J lost 2 bases, with 18 bases between them. DNA for the CDR3: TGTGCCACCAGTGATCCCGCTAAAAATCTAACTAACACTGAAGCTTTCTTT. Translation gives CATSDPAKNLTNTEAFF.

This clonotype was counted a few times. The genes are TRBV28 and TRBJ1-5, with D uncertain. CDR1 MDHEN and CDR2 SYDVKM come from the germline V gene. Trimming cost V 5 bases and J 7 bases, with 12 bases left between them. The CDR3 runs 13 residues. The CDR3 loop is CASSPGDTQPQHF. For the CDR3, the DNA is TGTGCCAGCAGTCCGGGAGACACCCAGCCCCAGCATTTT.

The chain is built from TRBV19 and TRBJ2-2, with TRBD1 as a possible D gene (5 bases). Looked up from germline, CDR1 is LNHDA and CDR2 is SQIVND (reference sequence). The CDR3 has 16 residues. Trimming cost V 1 base and J 4 bases, with 13 bases left between them. CDR3 DNA: TGTGCCAGTAGTATAGGGTGGCAGGGCGGCACCGGGGAGCTGTTTTTT. This sequence encodes CASSIGWQGGTGELFF.

The chain employs TRBV27 and TRBJ2-7; 11 bases match TRBD2. In germline, CDR1 is MNHEY, CDR2 SMNVEV (reference sequence). V dropped 6 bases and J dropped 6; count of bases not matched to a gene: 10. The CDR3 sequence is 15 residues long. CDR3 DNA: TGTGCCAGCAGACCGATAGCGGGAGGGCTGTTCGAGCAGTACTTC. Its translation: CASRPIAGGLFEQYF.

The chain joins TRBV5-5 to TRBJ2-5; 7 bases are a match to TRBD1. J was trimmed by 0 bases and V by 6 bases; bases with no gene match: 11. CDR1 and CDR2 from the germline V gene are SGHKS and YYEKEE (reference sequence). CDR3 size: 16 residues. The CDR3 sequence is CASKPSPGQYQETQYF. The CDR3 DNA reads TGTGCCAGCAAGCCCTCCCCGGGACAGTACCAAGAGACCCAGTACTTC.

This clonotype occurred once. The chain carries TRBV19 and TRBJ2-1, with D tentatively TRBD2 (5 bases). Trimming left V 6 bases short and J 9 bases short, with 15 bases between. The CDR3 spans 13 residues. Per germline, CDR1 LNHDA and CDR2 SQIVND (reference sequence). The CDR3 region is CASRERGLGEQFF. The CDR3 DNA follows: TGTGCCAGTAGAGAAAGAGGGTTAGGTGAGCAGTTCTTC. The variable domain in full, with the rest retrieved from reference TRBV19 and TRBJ2-1, is DGGITQSPKYLFRKEGQNVTLSCEQNLNHDAMYWYRQDPGQGLRLIYYSQIVNDFQKGDIAEGYSVSREKKESFPLTVTSAQKNPTAFYLCASRERGLGEQFFGPGTRLTVL.

The J gene is TRBJ1-5, the V gene TRBV28; D gene uncertain. Germline V lookup: CDR1 MDHEN, CDR2 SYDVKM. Trimming cost V 4 bases and J 6 bases, with 7 bases left between them. The CDR3 is made up of 12 amino acids. In DNA, the CDR3 is TGTGCCAGCAGTTCCGGACCTCAGCCCCAGCATTTT. It codes for CASSSGPQPQHF.

The chain uses TRBV20-1 and TRBJ1-1, with unresolved D. The CDR3 totals 12 residues. V was trimmed by 4 bases and J by 0 bases, leaving 6 bases between them. Germline lookup yields CDR1 DFQATT and CDR2 SNEGSKA (reference sequence). CDR3 loop: CSATTLNTEAFF. For the CDR3, the DNA is TGCAGTGCTACGACACTGAACACTGAAGCTTTCTTT.